This T cell receptor beta chain appears in the sequencing data of a study of blood T cells in healthy people across ages. Next came a second PCR, run for about 7 to 12 cycles, which used a sample-barcoded 5' primer along with a J-beta primer mix. TCRdb itself ran the 5' RACE reads through MiXCR, one entry per CDR3 protein. The table records about 640,000 distinct CDR3 sequences, about 54% of them present only once. A remark on this clonotype: Its matching antigen is unknown.

This CDR3 spans 13 amino acids. Between the trimmed V and J ends, which lost 4 bases and 6 bases, there was a span of 12 bases. The germline V gene encodes CDR1 DFQATT and CDR2 SNEGSKA (reference sequence). Findings and caveats of the study: PBMC samples, being unsorted, prevented any conclusive comparison of naive and antigen-experienced cells.

Sequenced material: blood. The V call is TRBV20-1, the J call TRBJ2-2; D possibly matches TRBD1 or TRBD2 (5 bases each). The TCR sequence derives from a man in his sixties in good health. The CDR3 sequence is CSATGTRAGELFF. Written as DNA, the CDR3 is TGCAGTGCTACCGGGACCAGGGCCGGGGAGCTGTTTTTT.